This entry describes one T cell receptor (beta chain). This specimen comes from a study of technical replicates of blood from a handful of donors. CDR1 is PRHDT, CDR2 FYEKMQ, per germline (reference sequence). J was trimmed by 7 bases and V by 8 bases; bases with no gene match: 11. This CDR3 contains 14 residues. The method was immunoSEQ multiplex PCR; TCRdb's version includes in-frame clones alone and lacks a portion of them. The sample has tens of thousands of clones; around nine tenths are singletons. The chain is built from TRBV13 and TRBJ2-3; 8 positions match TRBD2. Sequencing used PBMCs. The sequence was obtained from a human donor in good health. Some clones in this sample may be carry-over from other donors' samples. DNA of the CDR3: TGTGCCAGCGGTGGACTAGCTCCGCCGAATACGCAGTATTTT. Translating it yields CASGGLAPPNTQYF.